These 20 T cell receptor beta chains were all obtained from the same sample, sequenced in a study of shared clonotypes between healthy human individuals. In the naive CD8 group, cells lacked CD45RO and were positively selected for CCR7, so terminally differentiated effector memory CD45RA+ cells were left out. Using immunoSEQ multiplex PCR, the repertoire was profiled, and TCRdb retains in-frame clones only, with some absent. The sample has 2 million to 2.5 million clones, 85% to 95% seen once. Source material: naive CD8+ T cells sorted from blood. Receptors originate from a man aged 18 to 30 in good health.

V usage is TRBV6-6 and J usage is TRBJ2-1; tentatively, D is TRBD1 or TRBD2 (5 bases each). Germline CDR1 MNHNY, CDR2 SVGAGI (reference sequence). The CDR3 is made up of 14 amino acids. Trimming pared 1 base from V and 10 bases from J, leaving 14 bases between. The CDR3 DNA is TGTGCCAGCAGTTACTTACCTTGGGGCGGGGAGCAGTTCTTC. Its protein product is CASSYLPWGGEQFF.

The chain carries TRBV6-5 and TRBJ2-1; 9 bases match TRBD2. CDR3 length: 16 residues. Germline CDR1 is MNHEY and CDR2 is SVGAGI. V lost 4 bases to trimming and J lost 2 bases; unmatched junction nucleotides: 6. The CDR3 coding sequence is TGTGCCAGCAGTTTAGCTAGCGGGACAGCCTACAATGAGCAGTTCTTC. Translating it yields CASSLASGTAYNEQFF.

Of note for this clone: This same CDR3 is encoded by further DNA sequences in the sample. The rearrangement links TRBV27 to TRBJ2-1; perhaps TRBD2 as D (5 bases). CDR1 and CDR2 (germline): MNHEY, SMNVEV (reference sequence). The CDR3 is made up of 16 amino acids. The V gene lost 0 bases and the J gene lost 4 bases, with 13 bases spanning the gap. CDR3 DNA sequence: TGTGCCAGCAGTTTATCGTCTGGGAGTGGGTACAATGAGCAGTTCTTC. This codes for CASSLSSGSGYNEQFF.

The chain employs TRBV10-1 and TRBJ2-7; TRBD1 matches at 10 bases. The CDR3 consists of 15 residues. The V and J ends lost 5 bases and 0 bases, in that order; junction bases with no gene match: 4. Per the germline V gene, CDR1 is WNHNN and CDR2 is SYGVQD (reference sequence). CDR3: CASSPTGGYSYEQYF. CDR3 nucleotides: TGCGCCAGCAGTCCGACAGGGGGCTACTCCTACGAGCAGTACTTC.

The V and J genes are TRBV28 and TRBJ1-1; perhaps TRBD1 as D (5 bases). Germline V gives CDR1 MDHEN, CDR2 SYDVKM. V was trimmed by 5 bases and J by 1 base, leaving 14 bases between them. The length of the CDR3 is 15 residues. This CDR3 reads CASSGPQGRNTEAFF. In nucleotides, the CDR3 is TGTGCCAGCAGTGGTCCCCAGGGAAGGAACACTGAAGCTTTCTTT.

The chain joins TRBV6-5 to TRBJ1-1; TRBD1 aligns across 8 bases. Germline loops: CDR1 MNHEY, CDR2 SVGAGI. V trimming: 4 bases; J trimming: 1 base; junction bases outside the gene matches: 8. CDR3 length: 16 amino acids. DNA for the CDR3: TGTGCCAGCAGTTCCCACCAGGGGGCCCCGAACACTGAAGCTTTCTTT. Protein: CASSSHQGAPNTEAFF.

V gene TRBV27 combines with J gene TRBJ1-1; the D gene is possibly TRBD1 (5 bases). V lost 11 bases and J lost 0, with 19 bases in between. The CDR3 has 15 residues. Germline CDR1 and CDR2: MNHEY and SMNVEV (reference sequence). The CDR3 sequence: CAGGTRQNMNTEAFF. Written as DNA, the CDR3 is TGTGCCGGCGGCACCAGACAGAACATGAACACTGAAGCTTTCTTT.

As concerns this clone: Distinct nucleotide sequences in the sample also encode this CDR3. The CDR3 loop reads CASSYTGQETQYF. CDR3 nucleotide sequence: TGTGCCAGCAGTTACACAGGCCAAGAGACCCAGTACTTC. The chain uses TRBV6-5 and TRBJ2-5; perhaps TRBD1 as D (5 bases). Germline V lookup: CDR1 MNHEY, CDR2 SVGAGI. V gave up 2 bases and J gave up 1 base, with 5 bases separating them. The CDR3 covers 13 residues.

The rearrangement joins TRBV19 to TRBJ2-5, with a possible D match to TRBD1 (7 bases). Germline V gives CDR1 LNHDA, CDR2 SQIVND (reference sequence). Trimming took off 3 bases at V and 2 bases at J, with 16 bases between the two ends. This CDR3 comprises 16 residues. As DNA, the CDR3 is TGTGCCAGTAGTATCGGTTTGCGGGACAGTCAAGAGACCCAGTACTTC. Amino acids: CASSIGLRDSQETQYF.

Only one count was recorded for this clone. The chain combines TRBV5-6 with TRBJ2-2; D not certain. The CDR3 is 15 residues long. From germline, CDR1 is SGHDT and CDR2 YYEEEE. V dropped 1 base and J dropped 7 bases, with 14 bases sitting between them. CDR3 nucleotide sequence: TGTGCCAGCAGCTTGATGTCGAGGTTCGGCGGGGAGCTGTTTTTT. Amino acid sequence: CASSLMSRFGGELFF.

The DNA for the CDR3 is TGTGCCAGTAGTATGATCGGTAATGGCTACGAGCAGTACTTC. Its translation: CASSMIGNGYEQYF. This sequence joins TRBV19 and TRBJ2-7; D gene ambiguous. Trimming pared 3 bases from V and 3 bases from J, leaving 12 bases between. CDR1 and CDR2 from the germline V gene are LNHDA and SQIVND (reference sequence). The CDR3 extends over 14 amino acids.

V usage is TRBV19 and J usage is TRBJ1-5; D not resolved. Germline CDR1 and CDR2: LNHDA and SQIVND (reference sequence). This CDR3 comprises 15 residues. V shed 6 bases and J shed 3 bases, with 15 bases lying between them. This chain's CDR3 is CASSPDGSSNQPQHF. CDR3 DNA: TGTGCCAGTAGCCCTGACGGGAGCTCCAATCAGCCCCAGCATTTT.

The chain employs TRBV5-6 and TRBJ2-5, with TRBD1 matching over 10 bases. After removal of 0 bases from V and 5 bases from J, the junction contained 7 bases not matched to a gene. CDR3 length equals 16 residues. Germline values: CDR1 SGHDT, CDR2 YYEEEE. The CDR3 nucleotides read TGTGCCAGCAGCTTGGGGGTGACAGGGGGCTCGGAGACCCAGTACTTC. It encodes CASSLGVTGGSETQYF.

The chain combines TRBV5-4 with TRBJ2-7; 8 bases fit TRBD2. V was clipped by 3 bases and J by 6 bases; unmatched bases: 5. CDR1 is SGHNT and CDR2 is YYREEE in the germline V gene (reference sequence). The CDR3 sequence is 13 residues long. The DNA of the CDR3 is TGTGCCAGCAGCTCAGGACTAGCCACCGAGCAGTACTTC. Translation: CASSSGLATEQYF.

This clone has more than one count but fewer than ten. The rearrangement uses TRBV19 and TRBJ1-1; D is ambiguous. V gave up 3 bases and J gave up 6 bases, with 11 bases separating them. CDR1 is LNHDA, CDR2 SQIVND, per germline (reference sequence). This CDR3 has 13 residues. The CDR3 loop is CASSIRSMAEAFF. Written as DNA, the CDR3 is TGTGCCAGTAGTATCCGGTCGATGGCTGAAGCTTTCTTT. Variable domain in full (rest from reference TRBV19 and TRBJ1-1): DGGITQSPKYLFRKEGQNVTLSCEQNLNHDAMYWYRQDPGQGLRLIYYSQIVNDFQKGDIAEGYSVSREKKESFPLTVTSAQKNPTAFYLCASSIRSMAEAFFGQGTRLTVV.

The CDR3 DNA reads as TGTGCCAGCAGCCGCGGCACAATTGAGTGGGCCGAGCAGTACTTC. This gives the protein CASSRGTIEWAEQYF. The J gene is TRBJ2-7, the V gene TRBV6-6; unclear D gene. The CDR3 contains 15 residues. V was cut by 6 bases and J by 6 bases, with 21 bases left in between. Germline V gives CDR1 MNHNY, CDR2 SVGAGI (reference sequence).

This clone was seen a single time. V gene TRBV6-6 combines with J gene TRBJ2-5; D tentatively fits TRBD1 or TRBD2 (6 bases each). V was pared by 5 bases and J by 1 base, with 17 bases between. The CDR3 contains 16 residues. Germline loops: CDR1 MNHNY, CDR2 SVGAGI (reference sequence). The CDR3 region is CASSALWGAGQETQYF. CDR3 nucleotides: TGTGCCAGCAGTGCCCTTTGGGGGGCCGGCCAAGAGACCCAGTACTTC.

The chain joins TRBV5-6 to TRBJ2-1; either TRBD1 or TRBD2 may supply D (5 bases each). Germline assignment: CDR1 SGHDT and CDR2 YYEEEE. This CDR3 is built from 13 residues. V dropped 1 base and J dropped 12 bases, with 14 bases sitting between them. The CDR3 bases are TGTGCCAGCAGCTTGTGGGGGTCCCGAGGGCAGTTCTTC. It codes for CASSLWGSRGQFF.

The gene calls are TRBV6-1 and TRBJ2-2; 11 nucleotides match TRBD2. The CDR3 extends over 18 amino acids. V lost 2 bases, J lost 1 base, and 6 bases stayed unmatched. Germline V CDR1 and CDR2: MNHNS, SASEGT. The CDR3 loop is CASSELGGLAGNTGELFF. The CDR3, as DNA: TGTGCCAGCAGTGAACTCGGCGGACTAGCGGGGAACACCGGGGAGCTGTTTTTT.

V and J are TRBV27 and TRBJ2-3, with 8 bases matching TRBD2. CDR1 is MNHEY, CDR2 SMNVEV, per germline (reference sequence). The CDR3 loop spans 16 amino acids. The ends lost 8 bases at V and 0 bases at J; junction bases unmatched: 10. The CDR3 nucleotides read TGTGCCAGCCACCCGGGGGGGCTAGCTAGCACAGATACGCAGTATTTT. Translated, it gives CASHPGGLASTDTQYF.